Included here is one T cell receptor beta chain sequence, with context. The antigen this receptor binds is unknown. No quality values exist for individual bases; no much larger clone is one base distant. This entry is derived from a study of control samples from healthy donors and cancer patients (dated by TCRdb to 2020 to 2021). Receptors were amplified or captured by the immunoSEQ multiplex PCR assay. TCRdb took over this immuneACCESS table, retaining in-frame rearrangements with V and J assigned. Such tables are incomplete; in checked studies, under half of the missing clones stem from an unresolved V gene, and the remainder is unexplained. A total of roughly 170,000 clones appear in this sample, approximately 92% of them only once. Of the sample, about 1.5% is held by the ten largest clones. Sequences SGHRS (CDR1) and YFSETQ (CDR2) are obtained from the germline V gene. Taken from cysteine to phenylalanine, the CDR3 has 14 residues. Only the CDR3 portion is preserved as DNA: 42 bases, with reading frame beginning at the first base. Germline trimming amounts to 3 bases on V and 5 bases on J, with 5 as the count of junction bases outside the gene matches.

This TCR derives from a man aged 18 to 35 in good health. The chain employs TRBV5-1 and TRBJ1-1, and TRBD1 aligns with 9 junction nucleotides. The sample taken for sequencing was blood. The CDR3 corresponds to CASSSLGTGTEAFF. The base sequence is TGCGCCAGCAGCTCCCTCGGGACAGGGACTGAAGCTTTCTTT.